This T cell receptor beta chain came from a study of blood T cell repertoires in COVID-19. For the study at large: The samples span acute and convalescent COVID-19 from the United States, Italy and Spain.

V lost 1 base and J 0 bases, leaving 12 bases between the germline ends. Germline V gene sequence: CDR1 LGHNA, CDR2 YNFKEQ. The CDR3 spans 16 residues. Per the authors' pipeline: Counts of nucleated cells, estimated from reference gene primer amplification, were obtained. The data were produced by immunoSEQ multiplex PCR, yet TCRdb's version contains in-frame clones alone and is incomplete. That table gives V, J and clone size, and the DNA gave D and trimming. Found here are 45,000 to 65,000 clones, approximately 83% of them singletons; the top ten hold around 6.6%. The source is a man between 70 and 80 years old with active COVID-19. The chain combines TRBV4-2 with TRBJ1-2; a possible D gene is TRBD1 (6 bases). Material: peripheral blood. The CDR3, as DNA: TGTGCCAGCAGCCAAGCTGGACAGACGACTAACTATGGCTACACCTTC. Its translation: CASSQAGQTTNYGYTF.